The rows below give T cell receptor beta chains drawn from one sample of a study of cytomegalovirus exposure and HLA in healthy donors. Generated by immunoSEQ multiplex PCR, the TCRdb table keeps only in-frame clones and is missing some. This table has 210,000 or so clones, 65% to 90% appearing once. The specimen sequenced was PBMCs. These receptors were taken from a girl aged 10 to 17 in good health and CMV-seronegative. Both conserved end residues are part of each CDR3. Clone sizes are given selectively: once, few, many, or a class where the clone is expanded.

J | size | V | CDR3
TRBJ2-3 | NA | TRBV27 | CASSFQFGGVTDTQYF
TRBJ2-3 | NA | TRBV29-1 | CSVVLAGGATDTQYF
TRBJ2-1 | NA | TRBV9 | CASSVLSGKHNEQFF
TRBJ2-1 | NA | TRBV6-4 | CASSPSAGNFDNEQFF
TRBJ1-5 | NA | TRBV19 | CASSIVGVHQPQHF
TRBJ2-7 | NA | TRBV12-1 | CASSFAPGQEFSYEQYF
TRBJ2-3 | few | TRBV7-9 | CASSPRPPEDTQYF
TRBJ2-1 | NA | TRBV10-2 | CASSGPGDSKREAYNEQFF
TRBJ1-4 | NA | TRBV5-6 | CASSLSFGKLFF
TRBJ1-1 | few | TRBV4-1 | CASSQDGRGLRTEAFF
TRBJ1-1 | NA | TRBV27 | CASSLGHQGANTEAFF
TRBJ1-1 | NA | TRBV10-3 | CAAGQGAEAFF
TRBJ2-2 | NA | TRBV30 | CAWSVEVNTGELFF
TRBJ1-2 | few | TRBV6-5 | CASSLGQGNYGYTF
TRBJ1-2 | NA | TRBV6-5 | CASRLNFRVFYGYTF
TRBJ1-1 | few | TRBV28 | CASREQGAEAFF
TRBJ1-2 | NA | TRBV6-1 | CASTLGGTGGYGYTF
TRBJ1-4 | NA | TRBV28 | CASSLISGLGLGEKLFF
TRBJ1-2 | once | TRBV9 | CASSVVVGRGYTF
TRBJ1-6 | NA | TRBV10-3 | CAISDRGLSYNSPLHF
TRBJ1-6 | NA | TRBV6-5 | CASSYSSVVVSPLHF
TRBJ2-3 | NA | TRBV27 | CASPGLAGDTDTQYF
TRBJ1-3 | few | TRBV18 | CASSFGLVGETGNTIYF
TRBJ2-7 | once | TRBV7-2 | CASSLGPSGVSYEQYF
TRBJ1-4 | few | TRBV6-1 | CASSDRGREKLFF
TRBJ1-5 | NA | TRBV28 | CASSLWVAGQPQHF
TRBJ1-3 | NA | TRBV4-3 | CASSQDLTYGNTIYF
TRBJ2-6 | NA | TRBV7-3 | CASSSGQGSGANVLTF
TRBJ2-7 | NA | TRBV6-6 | CASIPGQGGYEQYF
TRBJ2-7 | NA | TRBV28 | CASSLSGTGAYEQYF
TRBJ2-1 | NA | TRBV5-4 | CASSSGQGNEQFF
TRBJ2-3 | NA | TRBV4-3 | CASSQVSGQGVADTQYF
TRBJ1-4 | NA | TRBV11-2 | CASSKTGREKLFF